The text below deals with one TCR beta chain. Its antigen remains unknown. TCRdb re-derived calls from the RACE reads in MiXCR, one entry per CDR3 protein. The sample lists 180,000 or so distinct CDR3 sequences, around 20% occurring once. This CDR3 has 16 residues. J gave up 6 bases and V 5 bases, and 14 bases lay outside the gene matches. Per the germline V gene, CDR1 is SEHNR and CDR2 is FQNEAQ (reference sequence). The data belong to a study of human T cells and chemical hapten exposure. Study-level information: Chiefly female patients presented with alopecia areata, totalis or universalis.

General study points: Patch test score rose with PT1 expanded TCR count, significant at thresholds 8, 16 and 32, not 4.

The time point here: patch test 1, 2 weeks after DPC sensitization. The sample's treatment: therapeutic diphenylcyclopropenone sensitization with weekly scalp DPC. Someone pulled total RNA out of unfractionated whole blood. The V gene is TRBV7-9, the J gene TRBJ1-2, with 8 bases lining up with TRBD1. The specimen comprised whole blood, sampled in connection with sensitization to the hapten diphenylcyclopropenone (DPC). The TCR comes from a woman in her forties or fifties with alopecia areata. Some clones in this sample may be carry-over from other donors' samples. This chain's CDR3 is CASSADSRTGWDGYTF. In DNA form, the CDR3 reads TGTGCCAGCAGCGCTGACTCAAGGACAGGGTGGGATGGCTACACCTTC.